This TCR beta chain was sequenced for a study of T cells in tumors after PD-1 blockade. About the study: Mean per tumor sample: 25,000 to 30,000 templates (about 550-99,264), 6,000 to 7,500 unique clonotypes.

On this clone: Its antigen remains unidentified.

Time point here: first of two pre-therapy site-matched biopsies approximately 2 months apart. Template: tumor biopsy or peripheral blood genomic DNA, 616-6,004 ng per sample. With 8 bases removed from V and 8 bases from J, the gap between germline ends came to 22 bases. The germline gives CDR1 SGHDN, CDR2 FVKESK. CDR3 length: 15 amino acids. General study results and limits: Clonal replacement was seen across treatment, not between pre-treatment samples.

TCRdb's copy holds only in-frame clones and misses some; the assay was immunoSEQ multiplex PCR. The table records roughly 4,500 clones, about 73% of them present only once. This sample comprised tumor tissue, obtained before anti-PD-1 treatment. J is TRBJ2-1 and V is TRBV14; TRBD2 might be the D (7 bases). The receptor was derived from a human donor with basal cell carcinoma. The CDR3 loop reads CASGFAGARSYEQFF. The CDR3 DNA follows: TGTGCCAGCGGCTTTGCGGGGGCGCGGTCATATGAGCAGTTCTTC.